The text below deals with one T cell receptor (beta chain). The sample is drawn from a study of T cells in Graves' hyperthyroidism and ophthalmopathy. V lost 4 bases to trimming and J lost 3 bases; unmatched junction nucleotides: 3. The CDR3 loop spans 15 amino acids. CDR1 is KGHDR and CDR2 is SFDVKD in the germline V gene. The investigators amplified TCR beta CDR3 regions from RNA transcripts. TCR CDR3 regions were first amplified by RT-PCR with HTBI primers. TCRdb independently ran MiXCR on the multiplex PCR reads; one entry per CDR3 protein. The table shows tens of thousands of distinct CDR3 sequences, with about 50% occurring only once. Isolation of PBMCs was performed on 8.5 to 10 ml fresh peripheral blood.

The TCR sequence derives from a woman in her 50s with Graves' hyperthyroidism that later progressed to Graves' ophthalmopathy. The chain carries TRBV24-1 and TRBJ2-7; 12 nucleotides agree with TRBD2. Sequences were obtained from blood. The CDR3 region is CATSDRGLAGYEQYF. The DNA of the CDR3 is TGTGCCACCAGTGACCGGGGACTAGCGGGCTACGAGCAGTACTTC.